A selection of T cell receptor beta chains follows, all from one sample in a study of blood T cells in healthy people across ages. TCRdb fed the 5' RACE reads into MiXCR, producing one record per CDR3 protein. Of 800,000 to 950,000 distinct CDR3 sequences in the sample, under 35% were seen once. The same data also contributed to another study, on T cells of mothers and their children.

The material sequenced was blood. Every receptor here comes from a middle-aged woman in good health. The CDR3 runs from the conserved cysteine through the conserved F or W. The D gene is left open where the match is weak. Size is omitted from some rows. Given values are once, few, many or a class for expanded clones.

v_call: TRBV30
j_call: TRBJ1-2
clone_size: few
d_call: TRBD1
cdr3_aa: CAWSETGQGIYYGYTF
cdr3_nt: TGTGCCTGGAGTGAGACGGGACAGGGCATCTACTATGGCTACACCTTC

v_call: TRBV3-1
j_call: TRBJ2-5
clone_size: -
d_call: TRBD1
cdr3_aa: CASSPTGWETQYF
cdr3_nt: TGTGCCAGCAGCCCGACAGGGTGGGAGACCCAGTACTTC

v_call: TRBV7-2
j_call: TRBJ2-5
clone_size: few
d_call: TRBD1
cdr3_aa: CASSLFSGGRQETQYF
cdr3_nt: TGTGCCAGCAGCTTATTTTCAGGGGGTCGGCAAGAGACCCAGTACTTC

v_call: TRBV29-1
j_call: TRBJ2-3
clone_size: few
d_call: -
cdr3_aa: CSVEYGPSADTQYF
cdr3_nt: TGCAGCGTTGAATACGGCCCCTCCGCAGATACGCAGTATTTT

v_call: TRBV12-3/TRBV12-4
j_call: TRBJ1-5
clone_size: -
d_call: TRBD1
cdr3_aa: CASSRDRGHRQPQHF
cdr3_nt: TGTGCCAGCAGTCGGGACAGGGGGCATCGTCAGCCCCAGCATTTT

v_call: TRBV4-1
j_call: TRBJ1-6
clone_size: -
d_call: -
cdr3_aa: CASSPETGTNSPLHF
cdr3_nt: TGCGCCAGCAGCCCCGAGACAGGAACCAATTCACCCCTCCACTTT

v_call: TRBV6-6
j_call: TRBJ2-1
clone_size: -
d_call: -
cdr3_aa: CASSYSASDEQFF
cdr3_nt: TGTGCCAGCAGTTACTCGGCAAGCGATGAGCAGTTCTTC

v_call: TRBV20-1
j_call: TRBJ1-2
clone_size: -
d_call: -
cdr3_aa: CSTATGITGYTF
cdr3_nt: TGCAGTACCGCAACCGGGATCACTGGCTACACCTTC

v_call: TRBV7-9
j_call: TRBJ1-1
clone_size: few
d_call: TRBD1
cdr3_aa: CASSSGTGRMGAEAFF
cdr3_nt: TGTGCCAGCAGCTCCGGGACAGGGAGAATGGGCGCTGAAGCTTTCTTT

v_call: TRBV29-1
j_call: TRBJ1-2
clone_size: -
d_call: -
cdr3_aa: CSVILVGKMNYGYTF
cdr3_nt: TGCAGCGTTATTTTAGTCGGCAAGATGAACTATGGCTACACCTTC

v_call: TRBV20-1
j_call: TRBJ2-1
clone_size: few
d_call: TRBD1
cdr3_aa: CSARGGTGGSYNEQFF
cdr3_nt: TGCAGTGCTAGAGGTGGGACAGGAGGTTCCTACAATGAGCAGTTCTTC

v_call: TRBV5-1
j_call: TRBJ1-1
clone_size: -
d_call: -
cdr3_aa: CASSRQGSYTEAFF
cdr3_nt: TGCGCCAGCAGCCGCCAGGGTAGTTACACTGAAGCTTTCTTT

v_call: TRBV7-3
j_call: TRBJ2-2
clone_size: few
d_call: TRBD2
cdr3_aa: CASSPISRGAGTGELFF
cdr3_nt: TGTGCCAGCAGCCCTATATCGCGGGGGGCTGGCACCGGGGAGCTGTTTTTT

v_call: TRBV29-1
j_call: TRBJ1-1
clone_size: -
d_call: -
cdr3_aa: CSVEVSRLAFF
cdr3_nt: TGCAGCGTTGAAGTTTCAAGGTTGGCTTTCTTT

v_call: TRBV7-8
j_call: TRBJ1-2
clone_size: -
d_call: TRBD1
cdr3_aa: CASRPYRGATNYGYTF
cdr3_nt: TGTGCCAGCAGACCCTACAGGGGCGCAACAAACTATGGCTACACCTTC

v_call: TRBV20-1
j_call: TRBJ2-3
clone_size: few
d_call: TRBD1
cdr3_aa: CSARGPTGNTDTQYF
cdr3_nt: TGCAGTGCTAGAGGTCCGACAGGGAACACAGATACGCAGTATTTT

v_call: TRBV14
j_call: TRBJ2-1
clone_size: -
d_call: -
cdr3_aa: CASSQGPRTEQFF
cdr3_nt: TGTGCCAGCAGCCAAGGACCCCGTACTGAGCAGTTCTTC

v_call: TRBV29-1
j_call: TRBJ2-7
clone_size: few
d_call: TRBD1
cdr3_aa: CSVTDTGGNSYEQYF
cdr3_nt: TGCAGCGTGACTGATACAGGGGGGAATTCCTACGAGCAGTACTTC

v_call: TRBV27
j_call: TRBJ2-3
clone_size: -
d_call: TRBD1
cdr3_aa: CASSLRAPSGTGGDTQYF
cdr3_nt: TGTGCCAGCAGTTTGAGGGCCCCCTCCGGGACAGGGGGCGATACGCAGTATTTT

v_call: TRBV7-9
j_call: TRBJ1-2
clone_size: few
d_call: TRBD1
cdr3_aa: CASSLGHYRGKDGYTF
cdr3_nt: TGTGCCAGCAGCTTAGGTCATTACAGGGGAAAGGATGGCTACACCTTC

v_call: TRBV12-3/TRBV12-4
j_call: TRBJ2-6
clone_size: many
d_call: TRBD1
cdr3_aa: CASSLGTESSGANVLTF
cdr3_nt: TGTGCCAGCAGTCTCGGGACAGAGAGCTCTGGGGCCAACGTCCTGACTTTC

v_call: TRBV28
j_call: TRBJ1-2
clone_size: -
d_call: -
cdr3_aa: CASSLTNPIWGYTF
cdr3_nt: TGTGCCAGCAGTTTAACTAACCCCATATGGGGCTACACCTTC

v_call: TRBV12-3/TRBV12-4
j_call: TRBJ1-1
clone_size: -
d_call: -
cdr3_aa: CASSLLGPEAFF
cdr3_nt: TGTGCCAGCAGTTTATTAGGGCCTGAAGCTTTCTTT

v_call: TRBV20-1
j_call: TRBJ2-1
clone_size: -
d_call: -
cdr3_aa: CSASFTGRWGTYNEQFF
cdr3_nt: TGCAGTGCTAGCTTCACAGGGAGGTGGGGTACCTACAATGAGCAGTTCTTC

v_call: TRBV7-3
j_call: TRBJ1-6
clone_size: few
d_call: -
cdr3_aa: CASSLSPGSPLHF
cdr3_nt: TGTGCCAGCAGCTTAAGTCCGGGTTCACCCCTCCACTTT

v_call: TRBV27
j_call: TRBJ1-1
clone_size: -
d_call: TRBD1
cdr3_aa: CASTPTGWDTEAFF
cdr3_nt: TGTGCCAGCACCCCGACAGGGTGGGACACTGAAGCTTTCTTT

v_call: TRBV2
j_call: TRBJ2-3
clone_size: few
d_call: -
cdr3_aa: CASRRTGVTDTQYF
cdr3_nt: TGTGCCAGCAGGCGGACCGGGGTCACAGATACGCAGTATTTT

v_call: TRBV3-1
j_call: TRBJ2-5
clone_size: few
d_call: -
cdr3_aa: CASSQDWKQETQYF
cdr3_nt: TGTGCCAGCAGCCAAGATTGGAAACAAGAGACCCAGTACTTC

v_call: TRBV5-1
j_call: TRBJ2-7
clone_size: many
d_call: -
cdr3_aa: CASSLVSFGEQYF
cdr3_nt: TGCGCCAGCAGCTTGGTCTCGTTTGGCGAGCAGTACTTC

v_call: TRBV6-5
j_call: TRBJ2-5
clone_size: -
d_call: -
cdr3_aa: CASSPSRQRTETQYF
cdr3_nt: TGTGCCAGCAGTCCCTCCAGACAGAGGACAGAGACCCAGTACTTC

v_call: TRBV29-1
j_call: TRBJ1-2
clone_size: many
d_call: -
cdr3_aa: CSVQGNYGYTF
cdr3_nt: TGCAGCGTTCAGGGTAACTATGGCTACACCTTC